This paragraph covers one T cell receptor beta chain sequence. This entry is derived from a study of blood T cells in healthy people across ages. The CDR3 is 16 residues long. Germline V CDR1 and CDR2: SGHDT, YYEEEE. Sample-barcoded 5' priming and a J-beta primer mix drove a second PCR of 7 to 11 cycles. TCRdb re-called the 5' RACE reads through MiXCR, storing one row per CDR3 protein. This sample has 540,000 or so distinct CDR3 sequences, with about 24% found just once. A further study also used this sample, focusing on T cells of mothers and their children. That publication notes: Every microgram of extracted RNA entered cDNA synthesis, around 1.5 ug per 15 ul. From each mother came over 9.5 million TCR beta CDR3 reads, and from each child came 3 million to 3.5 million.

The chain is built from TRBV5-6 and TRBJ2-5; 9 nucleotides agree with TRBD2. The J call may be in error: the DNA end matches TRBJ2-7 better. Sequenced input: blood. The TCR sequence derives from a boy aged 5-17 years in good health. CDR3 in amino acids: CASSLLGLARWREQYF. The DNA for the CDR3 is TGTGCCAGCAGCTTGCTGGGACTAGCTAGATGGCGCGAGCAGTACTTC.